This T cell receptor (beta chain) was recovered during a study of CD8 T cells in Susac syndrome. Trimming at V came to 0 bases and at J to 7 bases, leaving 20 bases not matched to a gene. There are 20 residues in the CDR3. CDR1 is SGHTA, CDR2 FQGNSA, per germline. Controls were age- and sex-matched healthy donors. Roughly 0.45 to 1 ug RNA was reverse transcribed with random hexamers. TCRdb re-called the immunoSEQ multiplex PCR reads with MiXCR, one entry per CDR3 protein. The sample lists fewer than 250,000 distinct CDR3 sequences; about 93% were seen once. This clonotype was obtained from a human donor in good health. Sequencing input: CD4+ T cells from PBMCs. The gene calls are TRBV7-2 and TRBJ2-1; TRBD1 matches at 8 bases. CDR3 bases: TGTGCCAGCAGCTTAGCGCGCGGGCAGGGGGCCCAAAGAATAAGGAATGAGCAGTTCTTC. This sequence encodes CASSLARGQGAQRIRNEQFF.